This TCR beta chain was recovered during a study of regulatory T cells in long-lasting Graves disease. General study findings and limits: The study found lower TCR diversity in persistent Graves' patients than in newly diagnosed ones.

The V and J ends lost 0 bases and 2 bases respectively, with 17 bases between them. The CDR3 totals 17 residues. Germline loops: CDR1 SGHRS, CDR2 YFSETQ. Arm-PCR of CDR3 regions and iRepertoire HTBI primers were used to build TCR beta libraries. One entry per CDR3 protein results from TCRdb running MiXCR on the multiplex PCR reads. The sample shows about 450,000 distinct CDR3 sequences, 23% of them seen only once. The time point: persistent/refractory GD, antithyroid drugs over 5 years with positive TRAb. PBMCs provided the RNA from which the TCR library was made. As to this clonotype: Its antigen is currently unknown.

V is TRBV5-1 and J is TRBJ1-2; D uncertain. This receptor was identified in a female donor with Graves disease. Sequencing was performed on peripheral blood mononuclear cells (PBMCs), taken when the disease was refractory, from a patient treated with antithyroid drugs. The CDR3 sequence is CASSLAAGSLANYGYTF. CDR3 bases: TGCGCCAGCAGCTTGGCTGCCGGGTCTCTTGCGAACTATGGCTACACCTTC.